The 5 T cell receptor beta chains given below trace back to one sample, sequenced in a study of blood T cell repertoires in COVID-19. Assay: immunoSEQ multiplex PCR; the TCRdb copy retains only in-frame clones and omits some. This table has roughly 110,000 clones, around 89% appearing once. Source material: peripheral blood. These receptors all come from a man aged 45-65 years with active or convalescent COVID-19.

J is TRBJ1-5 and V is TRBV2, with 9 bases fitting TRBD1. Germline-derived CDR1 and CDR2 are SNHLY and FYNNEI. This CDR3 spans 15 amino acids. V gave up 2 bases and J gave up 6 bases; unmatched junction bases: 5. CDR3 amino acids: CASSERTGGAQPQHF. CDR3 bases: TGTGCCAGCAGTGAACGCACAGGGGGCGCTCAGCCCCAGCATTTT.

This clone was seen a handful of times. The gene calls are TRBV12-3 or TRBV12-4 and TRBJ2-1; 8 bases are shared with TRBD1. V lost 6 bases to trimming and J lost 5 bases; unmatched junction nucleotides: 0. This CDR3 region has 12 residues. The CDR3 loop is CASRDRDNEQFF. The CDR3 nucleotides are TGTGCCAGCAGGGACAGGGACAATGAGCAGTTCTTC.

This clone was found a few times. V usage is TRBV5-1 and J usage is TRBJ2-1, with 9 bases that match TRBD1. J lost 8 bases, V lost 0 bases, and 6 bases had no gene match. CDR3 length: 15 residues. Germline CDR1 is SGHRS and CDR2 is YFSETQ. The DNA of the CDR3 is TGCGCCAGCAGCTTGGGCTTGGGGACAGGGTATGAGCAGTTCTTC. As protein: CASSLGLGTGYEQFF.

This chain uses TRBV3-1 (or the pseudogene TRBV3-2) with TRBJ2-7; the match to TRBD2 covers 7 bases. The CDR3 runs to 14 residues. Germline loops: CDR1 LGHDT, CDR2 YNNKEL (reference sequence). V dropped 1 base and J dropped 0; count of bases not matched to a gene: 0. CDR3 bases: TGTGCCAGCAGCCAAGCGGGAGGCTCCTACGAGCAGTACTTC. Translated: CASSQAGGSYEQYF.

V and J are TRBV28 and TRBJ2-5, with TRBD2 matching 11 bases. The V gene end was trimmed by 6 bases and the J gene end by 5 bases; junction bases not matched to a gene: 2. There are 13 residues in the CDR3. Per the germline V gene, CDR1 is MDHEN and CDR2 is SYDVKM. The CDR3 DNA sequence: TGTGCCAGCAGGACTAGCGGGACGGAGACCCAGTACTTC. This codes for CASRTSGTETQYF.